This T cell receptor beta chain came from a study of identical twins. Regarding this clonotype: Its matching antigen is unknown.

A universal primer site was incorporated via template switching, and the cDNA contained unique molecular identifiers. Via MiXCR, TCRdb re-called the 5' RACE reads, giving one row per CDR3 protein. The sample lists more than 400,000 distinct CDR3 sequences, 13% to 15% occurring once. Overall study results and limits: Weaker excess sharing between twins was seen in beta out-of-frame sequences. Zero-insertion analyses were open to partial confounding by invariant MAIT and iNKT cells.

Healthy Caucasian individuals made up all the donors. The CDR3 contains 14 residues. Germline loops: CDR1 SSHAT, CDR2 FNYEAQ (reference sequence). J was trimmed by 2 bases and V by 5 bases; bases with no gene match: 3. These data are also associated with another study on yellow fever vaccine responses in identical twins.

V is TRBV7-7 and J is TRBJ2-7; 10 bases match TRBD1. This TCR derives from a woman aged 18-29 years in good health. Specimen: CD4+ T cells sorted from blood. The CDR3 sequence is CASSEGQGAYEQYF. As DNA, the CDR3 is TGTGCCAGCAGCGAAGGACAGGGGGCCTACGAGCAGTACTTC.